The present T cell receptor beta chain was sequenced within a study of T cells in Graves' hyperthyroidism and ophthalmopathy. Study results and caveats: Median prediction lead before ophthalmopathy onset was 6.5 months with the model.

About this clonotype itself: Antigen: not known.

Researchers amplified the TCR beta CDR3 regions from RNA transcripts. During a first-round RT-PCR of the TCR CDR3, the HTBI primer set was used. MiXCR, run by TCRdb on the multiplex PCR reads, gives a single entry per CDR3 protein. The sample consists of about 290,000 distinct CDR3 sequences, roughly 15% of them appearing once. V was pared by 4 bases and J by 3 bases, with 8 bases between. This CDR3 comprises 13 residues. Germline CDR1 reads SGHAT; CDR2 reads FQNNGV. Researchers barred patients who had uncontrolled infection, other autoimmune disease, pregnancy or lactation. Based on clinical symptoms, serum thyroxine and TRAb, thyroid ultrasound and orbital computed tomography, diagnoses were reached.

The sequenced sample consisted of blood. This TCR was sampled from a man aged 25 to 40 with Graves' hyperthyroidism. The V gene is TRBV11-2, the J gene TRBJ2-3, with no clear D. The CDR3 reads CASSWIQTDTQYF. CDR3 DNA sequence: TGTGCCAGCAGCTGGATTCAGACAGATACGCAGTATTTT.